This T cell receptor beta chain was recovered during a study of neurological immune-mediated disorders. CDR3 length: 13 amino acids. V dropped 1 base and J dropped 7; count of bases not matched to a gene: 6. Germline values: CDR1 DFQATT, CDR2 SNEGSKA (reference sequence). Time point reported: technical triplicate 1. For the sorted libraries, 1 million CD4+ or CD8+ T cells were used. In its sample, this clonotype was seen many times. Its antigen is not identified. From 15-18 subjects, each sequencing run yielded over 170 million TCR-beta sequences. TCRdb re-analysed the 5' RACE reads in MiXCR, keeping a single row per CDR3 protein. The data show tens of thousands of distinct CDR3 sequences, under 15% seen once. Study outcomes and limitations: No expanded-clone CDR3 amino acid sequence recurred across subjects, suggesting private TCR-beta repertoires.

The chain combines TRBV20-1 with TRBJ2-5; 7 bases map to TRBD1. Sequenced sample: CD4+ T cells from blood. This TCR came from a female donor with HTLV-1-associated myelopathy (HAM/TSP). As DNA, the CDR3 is TGCAGTGCTAGAGTAGGGGGCGCGAGGACCCAGTACTTC. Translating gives CSARVGGARTQYF.